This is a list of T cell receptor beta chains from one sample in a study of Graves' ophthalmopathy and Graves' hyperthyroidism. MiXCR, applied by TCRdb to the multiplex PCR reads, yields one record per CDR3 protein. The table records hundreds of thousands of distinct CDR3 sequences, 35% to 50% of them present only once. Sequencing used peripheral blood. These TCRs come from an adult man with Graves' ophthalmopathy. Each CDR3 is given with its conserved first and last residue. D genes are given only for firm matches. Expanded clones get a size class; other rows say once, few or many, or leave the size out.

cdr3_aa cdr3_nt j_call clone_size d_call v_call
CSARVGGAGYTF TGCAGTGCTAGAGTAGGGGGAGCCGGCTACACCTTC TRBJ1-2 once NA TRBV20-1
CASRLADRARSPLHF TGTGCCAGCAGACTAGCCGACAGGGCTAGATCACCCCTCCACTTT TRBJ1-6 many TRBD1 TRBV27
CASSAGTVSEQYF TGTGCCAGCAGCGCAGGGACAGTCTCCGAGCAGTACTTC TRBJ2-7 many TRBD1 TRBV4-2
CASRTLVDRGRGNTEAFF TGTGCCAGCAGGACACTGGTCGACAGGGGGCGAGGGAACACTGAAGCTTTCTTT TRBJ1-1 many TRBD1 TRBV10-3
CSARGEGGFPYGYTF TGCAGTGCTAGGGGGGAGGGAGGTTTTCCCTATGGCTACACCTTC TRBJ1-2 many NA TRBV20-1
CASSPLGTLNEQYF TGTGCCAGCAGTCCCCTCGGGACCTTAAACGAGCAGTACTTC TRBJ2-7 NA NA TRBV10-3
CASRQGGTTYEQYF TGTGCCAGCAGGCAGGGCGGCACCACCTACGAGCAGTACTTC TRBJ2-7 many NA TRBV7-2
CASSESGGMAQSGMYF TGCGCCAGCAGTGAGTCTGGTGGGATGGCGCAGTCCGGGATGTACTTC TRBJ2-7 NA NA TRBV10-2
CSARRGPDEKLFF TGCAGTGCTAGGAGGGGGCCTGATGAAAAACTGTTTTTT TRBJ1-4 many TRBD1 TRBV20-1
CSVEVGRPRETQYF TGCAGCGTTGAAGTGGGCAGGCCCCGGGAGACCCAGTACTTC TRBJ2-5 many NA TRBV29-1
CSVIPSTTGANVLTF TGCAGCGTCATACCTTCGACTACGGGGGCCAACGTCCTGACTTTC TRBJ2-6 NA NA TRBV29-1
CSVDKLGRGLGQPQHF TGCAGCGTTGATAAACTAGGCAGGGGATTGGGTCAGCCCCAGCATTTT TRBJ1-5 many NA TRBV29-1
CASSQADKLGNEQYF TGTGCCAGCAGCCAAGCGGACAAACTAGGGAACGAGCAGTACTTC TRBJ2-7 NA NA TRBV4-2
CASSFTAGGETQYF TGTGCCAGCAGCTTCACAGCCGGGGGTGAGACCCAGTACTTC TRBJ2-5 many NA TRBV5-6
CASSLAPFGTSYNEQFF TGTGCCAGCAGCTTAGCCCCTTTCGGGACCTCCTACAATGAGCAGTTCTTC TRBJ2-1 NA NA TRBV7-9
CATDRRTAPYEQYF TGTGCCACCGATCGGAGGACAGCTCCCTACGAGCAGTACTTC TRBJ2-7 many NA TRBV24-1
CASSYWDSDPYEQYF TGTGCCAGCAGCTACTGGGACTCAGACCCCTACGAGCAGTACTTC TRBJ2-7 few NA TRBV5-8
CASSWTGPYYEQYF TGTGCCAGCAGCTGGACAGGGCCATACTACGAGCAGTACTTC TRBJ2-7 many TRBD1 TRBV5-5
CASALGATNEKLFF TGTGCCAGCGCTTTAGGTGCAACTAATGAAAAACTGTTTTTT TRBJ1-4 few NA TRBV27
CASSDLRGGTQYF TGTGCCAGCAGTGACCTCCGGGGGGGGACCCAGTACTTC TRBJ2-5 NA TRBD2 TRBV6-5
CASSADRDTDTQYF TGTGCCAGCAGTGCGGATAGAGACACAGATACGCAGTATTTT TRBJ2-3 NA NA TRBV2
CASSLGWVETQYF TGTGCCAGCAGTTTAGGATGGGTAGAGACCCAGTACTTC TRBJ2-5 many NA TRBV12-3/TRBV12-4
CASSYSSIYEQYF TGTGCCAGCAGTTACTCGAGTATCTACGAGCAGTACTTC TRBJ2-7 many NA TRBV6-6
CASSSRQGRNYGYTF TGTGCCAGCAGTTCCCGACAGGGTAGGAACTATGGCTACACCTTC TRBJ1-2 few TRBD1 TRBV25-1
CASSLGIGVNTEAFF TGCGCCAGCAGCTTGGGTATAGGGGTGAACACTGAAGCTTTCTTT TRBJ1-1 many NA TRBV5-1
CASSPPSGWSTEAFF TGTGCCAGCTCACCACCCTCGGGATGGAGCACTGAAGCTTTCTTT TRBJ1-1 NA NA TRBV7-2
CASSIGGLSNQPQHF TGTGCCAGTAGTATTGGCGGACTTAGCAATCAGCCCCAGCATTTT TRBJ1-5 many NA TRBV19
CSARVTQANSPLHF TGCAGTGCTAGAGTTACACAGGCTAATTCACCCCTCCACTTT TRBJ1-6 few NA TRBV20-1
CASSQASPSDTQYF TGTGCCAGCAGCCAGGCCTCCCCTAGTGATACGCAGTATTTT TRBJ2-3 NA NA TRBV11-1
CASSLTGTNEKLFF TGCGCCAGCAGCTTGACAGGAACTAATGAAAAACTGTTTTTT TRBJ1-4 NA NA TRBV5-1
CASRLGTSGELFF TGTGCCAGCAGACTTGGGACTAGCGGGGAGCTGTTTTTT TRBJ2-2 NA TRBD2 TRBV7-9
CASSETGEGQPQHF TGTGCCAGCAGTGAGACAGGGGAGGGTCAGCCCCAGCATTTT TRBJ1-5 many TRBD1 TRBV2
CASSQGQVATNEKLFF TGCGCCAGCAGCCAAGGACAGGTTGCAACTAATGAAAAACTGTTTTTT TRBJ1-4 NA TRBD1 TRBV7-9
CSAREGTGKETQYF TGCAGTGCTAGAGAAGGGACAGGGAAAGAGACCCAGTACTTC TRBJ2-5 NA TRBD1 TRBV20-1
CASSDVVETQYF TGTGCCAGCAGTGACGTGGTGGAGACCCAGTACTTC TRBJ2-5 many NA TRBV25-1
CASISAAPPTDTQYF TGTGCCAGCATTTCCGCGGCGCCACCCACAGATACGCAGTATTTT TRBJ2-3 NA NA TRBV2
CASSIMGLAGNEQYF TGTGCCAGTAGTATTATGGGACTAGCGGGGAACGAGCAGTACTTC TRBJ2-7 many TRBD2 TRBV19
CASSKSGVAYQETQYF TGTGCCAGCAGCAAGAGCGGGGTTGCGTACCAAGAGACCCAGTACTTC TRBJ2-5 many TRBD2 TRBV7-8
CASSRQGQLTNSNQPQHF TGTGCCAGTAGTCGCCAGGGACAGCTTACTAATAGCAATCAGCCCCAGCATTTT TRBJ1-5 NA TRBD1 TRBV19
CAISVRPSGDYGYTF TGTGCCATCAGTGTTCGCCCCTCGGGGGACTATGGGTACACCTTC TRBJ1-2 NA NA TRBV10-3
CATSDFTSELFF TGTGCCACCAGTGATTTTACCTCGGAGCTGTTTTTT TRBJ2-2 NA NA TRBV24-1
CASSLLGYSNQPQHF TGTGCCAGCAGCTTGTTGGGGTATAGCAATCAGCCCCAGCATTTT TRBJ1-5 few NA TRBV5-8
CSARTSQETQYF TGCAGTGCTAGGACTTCACAAGAGACCCAGTACTTC TRBJ2-5 many NA TRBV20-1
CASSLSSGGRTGELFF TGTGCCAGCAGCTTAAGTAGCGGGGGGCGCACCGGGGAGCTGTTTTTT TRBJ2-2 many TRBD2 TRBV7-8
CASSSSLDENTEAFF TGTGCCAGCAGTTCTAGCCTCGACGAGAACACTGAAGCTTTCTTT TRBJ1-1 few NA TRBV27
CASSPLRQGRAYEQYF TGTGCCAGCAGCCCTCTCCGACAGGGGCGAGCCTACGAGCAGTACTTC TRBJ2-7 many TRBD1 TRBV7-8
CATKDREGDGYTF TGCGCCACCAAGGACAGGGAGGGGGACGGCTACACCTTC TRBJ1-2 many TRBD1 TRBV5-1
CASSYLQGNYGYTF TGTGCCAGCAGCTACTTACAGGGGAACTATGGCTACACCTTC TRBJ1-2 many TRBD1 TRBV12-3/TRBV12-4
CASSLERGRGYTF TGTGCCAGTAGTTTGGAAAGGGGACGTGGCTACACCTTC TRBJ1-2 NA NA TRBV19
CASSRRGRNGYTF TGTGCCAGCAGTAGAAGGGGGAGGAATGGCTACACCTTC TRBJ1-2 NA NA TRBV2
CAITGTGMGNEQFF TGTGCCATCACCGGGACAGGGATGGGCAATGAGCAGTTCTTC TRBJ2-1 NA TRBD1 TRBV10-3